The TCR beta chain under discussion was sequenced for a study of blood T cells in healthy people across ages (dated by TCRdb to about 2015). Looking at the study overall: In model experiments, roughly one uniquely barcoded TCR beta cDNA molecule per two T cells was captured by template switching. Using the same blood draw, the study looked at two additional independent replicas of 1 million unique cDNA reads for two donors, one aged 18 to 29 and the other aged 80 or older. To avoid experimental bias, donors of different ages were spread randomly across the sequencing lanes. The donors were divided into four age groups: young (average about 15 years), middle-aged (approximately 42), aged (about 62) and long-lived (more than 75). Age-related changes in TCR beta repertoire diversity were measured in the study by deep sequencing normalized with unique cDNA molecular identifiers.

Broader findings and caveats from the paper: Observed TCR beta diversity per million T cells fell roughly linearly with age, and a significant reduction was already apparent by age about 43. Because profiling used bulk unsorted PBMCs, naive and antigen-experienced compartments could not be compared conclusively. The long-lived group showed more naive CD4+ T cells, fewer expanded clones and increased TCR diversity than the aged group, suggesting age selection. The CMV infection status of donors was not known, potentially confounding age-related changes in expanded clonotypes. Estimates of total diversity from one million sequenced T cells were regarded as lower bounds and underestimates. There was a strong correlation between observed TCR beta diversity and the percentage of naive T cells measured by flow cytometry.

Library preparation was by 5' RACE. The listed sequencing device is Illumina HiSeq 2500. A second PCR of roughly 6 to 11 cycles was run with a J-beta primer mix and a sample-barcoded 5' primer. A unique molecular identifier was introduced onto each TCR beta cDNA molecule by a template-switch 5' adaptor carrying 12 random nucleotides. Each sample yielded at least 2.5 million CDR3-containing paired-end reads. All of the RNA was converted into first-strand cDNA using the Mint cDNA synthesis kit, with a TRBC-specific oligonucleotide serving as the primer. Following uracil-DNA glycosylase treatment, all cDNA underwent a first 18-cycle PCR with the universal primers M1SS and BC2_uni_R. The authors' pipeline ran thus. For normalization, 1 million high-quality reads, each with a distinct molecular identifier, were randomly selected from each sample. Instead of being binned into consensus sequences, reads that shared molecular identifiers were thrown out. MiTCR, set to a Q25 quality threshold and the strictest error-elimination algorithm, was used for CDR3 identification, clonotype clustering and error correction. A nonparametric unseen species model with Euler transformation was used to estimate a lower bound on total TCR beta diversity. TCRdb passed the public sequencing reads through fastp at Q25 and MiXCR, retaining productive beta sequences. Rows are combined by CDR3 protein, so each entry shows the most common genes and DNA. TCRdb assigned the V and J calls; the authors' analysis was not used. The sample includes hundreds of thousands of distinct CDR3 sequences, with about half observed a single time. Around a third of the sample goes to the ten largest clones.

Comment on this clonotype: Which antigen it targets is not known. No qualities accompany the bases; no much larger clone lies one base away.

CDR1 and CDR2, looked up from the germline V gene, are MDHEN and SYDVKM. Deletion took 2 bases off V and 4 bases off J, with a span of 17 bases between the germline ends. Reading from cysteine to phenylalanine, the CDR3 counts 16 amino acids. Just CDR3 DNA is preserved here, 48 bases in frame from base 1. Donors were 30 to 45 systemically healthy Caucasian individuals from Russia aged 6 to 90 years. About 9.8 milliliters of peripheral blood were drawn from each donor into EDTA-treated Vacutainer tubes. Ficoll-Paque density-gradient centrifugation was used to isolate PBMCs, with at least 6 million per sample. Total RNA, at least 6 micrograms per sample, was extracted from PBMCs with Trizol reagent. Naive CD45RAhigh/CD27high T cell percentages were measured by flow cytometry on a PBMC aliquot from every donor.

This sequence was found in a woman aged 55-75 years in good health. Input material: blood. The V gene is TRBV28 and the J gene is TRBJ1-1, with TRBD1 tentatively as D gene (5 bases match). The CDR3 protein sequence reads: CASSLNLGQGITEAFF. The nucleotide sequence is TGTGCCAGCAGTTTAAATCTCGGGCAGGGCATCACTGAAGCTTTCTTT.